The rows below give T cell receptor beta chains drawn from one sample of a study of cytomegalovirus exposure and HLA in healthy donors. This table comes from immunoSEQ multiplex PCR, and its TCRdb copy is limited to in-frame clones, with some not included. This sample has about 150,000 clones, with around nine tenths found just once. Sequencing was done on a sample of PBMCs. The receptor source for this set is a woman aged 18-30 years in good health and CMV-seropositive. CDR3s leave out the opening cysteine and the closing phenylalanine or tryptophan. Fields, in order: clone size, J gene, V gene, CDR3 protein. Part of the rows lack a size; the others show once, few, many or a class for expanded clones.

once	TRBJ1-1	TRBV6-5	ASSRDRDTEAF
.	TRBJ2-7	TRBV15	ATSRTGQGGEQY
.	TRBJ1-1	TRBV6-6	ASSRMGGQAF
.	TRBJ1-4	TRBV9	ASSVGLSAYEKLF
.	TRBJ2-3	TRBV6-1	ASSRGHLVTDTQY
few	TRBJ2-2	TRBV11-3	ASSLGNWGDTGELF
.	TRBJ2-4	TRBV11-3	ASSFGGDKNIQY
.	TRBJ2-2	TRBV27	ASTKIRGLAGPNTGELF
.	TRBJ1-1	TRBV10-3	AISRGQGMNTEAF
.	TRBJ1-1	TRBV5-1	ASSLVTGLGTEAF
.	TRBJ2-3	TRBV9	ASSVAGGSTDTQY
.	TRBJ2-1	TRBV4-2	ASSQDSLAGVSEQF
few	TRBJ2-3	TRBV15	ATSREGRGYTDTQY
.	TRBJ2-1	TRBV28	ASSGLADNEQF
.	TRBJ2-1	TRBV19	ASSVTGARGTEQF
.	TRBJ2-1	TRBV11-3	ASSSGTSGGEQF
.	TRBJ2-3	TRBV7-9	ASAGGQSDTQY
.	TRBJ1-2	TRBV5-1	ASSLVGQGSGYT
.	TRBJ2-6	TRBV23-1	ASTVSGANVLT
.	TRBJ2-7	TRBV5-4	ASSLAGLAGGEQY
.	TRBJ1-4	TRBV4-1	ASSQPGTDNEKLF
once	TRBJ1-2	TRBV30	AWSVYRGQLGYGYT
.	TRBJ1-5	TRBV21-1	ASSKGDRGRSNQPQH
.	TRBJ2-2	TRBV11-3	ASSGQGDTGELF
.	TRBJ2-3	TRBV19	ASSTDFLRQY
.	TRBJ1-3	TRBV6-1	ASSERDRTTIY